This T cell receptor (beta chain) was identified in a study of blood T cell repertoires in COVID-19. In the study overall: Some COVID-19 samples were acute and others convalescent; all came from the United States, Italy and Spain.

Germline V gene data show CDR1 as LNHDA and CDR2 as SQIVND (reference sequence). The CDR3 length is 15 residues. The V gene lost 2 bases and the J gene lost 8 bases, with 15 bases spanning the gap. Study processing details: Cell counts per sample came from amplifying reference gene primers. The repertoire was sequenced with immunoSEQ multiplex PCR; TCRdb's copy has only in-frame clones and lacks some. The DNA was the basis for D and trimming; V, J and clone size are from that table. The table lists about 100,000 clones, about 89% of them singletons. This receptor was obtained from a man aged 45-60 years with acute or convalescent COVID-19. The chain joins TRBV19 to TRBJ2-2; possibly TRBD1 for D (5 bases). The specimen was peripheral blood. The CDR3 spells CASSIKPGGAGELFF. The CDR3 region has the DNA TGTGCCAGTAGTATAAAGCCAGGTGGGGCGGGGGAGCTGTTTTTT. The variable domain in full, with the rest retrieved from reference TRBV19 and TRBJ2-2, is DGGITQSPKYLFRKEGQNVTLSCEQNLNHDAMYWYRQDPGQGLRLIYYSQIVNDFQKGDIAEGYSVSREKKESFPLTVTSAQKNPTAFYLCASSIKPGGAGELFFGEGSRLTVL.